Listed below are T cell receptor beta chains from one sample, sequenced in a study of T cells in Graves' hyperthyroidism and ophthalmopathy. TCRdb fed the multiplex PCR reads into MiXCR, producing one record per CDR3 protein. The table has some 600,000 distinct CDR3 sequences, more than 11% seen once; the top ten hold approximately 5.7%. What was sequenced was blood. These receptors all come from a young woman with Graves' hyperthyroidism that later progressed to Graves' ophthalmopathy. Each CDR3 is given with its conserved first and last residue. D genes are given only for firm matches. Not all rows give a size; the values are once, few, many and, for expanded clones, a class.

V gene	clone size	D gene	J gene	CDR3 protein	CDR3 DNA
TRBV24-1	few	NA	TRBJ2-2	CATNPVGELFF	TGTGCCACTAACCCCGTCGGGGAGCTGTTTTTT
TRBV13	many	TRBD1	TRBJ2-1	CASSRRTGWNEQFF	TGTGCCAGCAGCCGGAGGACAGGCTGGAATGAGCAGTTCTTC
TRBV15	NA	TRBD2	TRBJ2-7	CATSRGSGSSYEQYF	TGTGCCACCAGCAGAGGTAGCGGGAGCTCCTACGAGCAGTACTTC
TRBV7-2	many	TRBD1	TRBJ2-3	CASSYPPGGTQYF	TGTGCCAGCAGCTACCCCCCAGGGGGTACGCAGTATTTT
TRBV7-2	many	NA	TRBJ2-2	CASSTGITGELFF	TGTGCCAGCAGCACCGGGATCACCGGGGAGCTGTTTTTT
TRBV27	many	TRBD1	TRBJ1-1	CASSLFGTDWNTEAFF	TGTGCCAGCAGCTTATTCGGGACAGATTGGAACACTGAAGCTTTCTTT
TRBV2	many	TRBD1	TRBJ1-2	CASSGGTDLNYGYTF	TGTGCCAGCAGCGGGGGGACAGACCTTAACTATGGCTACACCTTC
TRBV29-1	NA	TRBD2	TRBJ2-3	CSVDAGANTDTQYF	TGCAGCGTTGATGCGGGAGCCAACACAGATACGCAGTATTTT
TRBV24-1	NA	TRBD1	TRBJ1-1	CATSDPGTGNTEAFF	TGTGCCACCAGTGACCCCGGGACAGGGAACACTGAAGCTTTCTTT
TRBV6-1	few	TRBD1	TRBJ1-1	CASRITGGQGSGTEAFF	TGTGCCAGCAGAATTACAGGGGGCCAAGGGAGTGGCACTGAAGCTTTCTTT
TRBV12-3/TRBV12-4	few	TRBD1	TRBJ2-7	CASSQGVPYEQYF	TGTGCCAGCAGTCAGGGGGTTCCCTACGAGCAGTACTTC
TRBV11-3	many	TRBD2	TRBJ2-1	CASSLRLAGGGDEQFF	TGTGCCAGCAGCTTAAGACTAGCGGGAGGTGGGGATGAGCAGTTCTTC
TRBV24-1	many	NA	TRBJ2-7	CATSDFNEGEQYF	TGTGCCACCAGTGATTTCAATGAAGGAGAGCAGTACTTC
TRBV5-1	many	NA	TRBJ2-7	CASSSGRQDSYEQYF	TGCGCCAGCAGCTCCGGACGCCAGGATTCCTACGAGCAGTACTTC
TRBV7-2	NA	NA	TRBJ1-4	CASSLGGAANEKLFF	TGCGCCAGCAGCTTGGGGGGGGCAGCTAATGAAAAACTGTTTTTT
TRBV5-6	NA	TRBD1	TRBJ2-5	CASSFYQGGFETQYF	TGTGCCAGCAGCTTCTATCAAGGGGGCTTCGAGACCCAGTACTTC
TRBV20-1	NA	TRBD1	TRBJ1-6	CSARARTGVGSPLHF	TGCAGTGCTAGAGCCCGGACAGGGGTCGGTTCACCCCTCCACTTT
TRBV20-1	many	NA	TRBJ1-6	CSARDGSSSYNSPLHF	TGCAGTGCTAGAGACGGGAGTAGCTCCTATAATTCACCCCTCCACTTT
TRBV4-1	few	NA	TRBJ1-1	CASSQNGAEAFF	TGCGCCAGCAGCCAGAATGGTGCAGAAGCTTTCTTT
TRBV7-2	few	NA	TRBJ2-1	CASSYHQGGNEQFF	TGTGCCAGCAGCTACCATCAGGGAGGCAATGAGCAGTTCTTC